This entry describes one T cell receptor (beta chain). The antigen it binds to is not known. There are no base qualities to consult, and no much larger clone falls within one base. The treatment or condition label, as the study defines it: allogeneic hematopoietic cell transplantation with graft depleted of TCRalphabeta T cells and CD19 B cells. The transplant recipients were children given TCRalphabeta/CD19-depleted allogeneic hematopoietic cell grafts. This specimen belongs to a study of T-cell reconstitution after alpha-beta-depleted transplantation in children (TCRdb year 2016). Study-level background: Using TCR repertoire profiling, the study quantitatively followed how T-cell immune reconstitution unfolded in children after TCRalphabeta/CD19-depleted allogeneic hematopoietic cell transplantation.

Receptor libraries were prepared by PCR. This sample was sequenced with an Illumina HiSeq 2500. Molecular barcoding was employed in the preparation of TCR libraries, with unique molecular identifiers being used to normalize TCRbeta repertoire quantification. TCRdb redid the processing of the public reads, applying fastp at Q25 and MiXCR, and retained in-frame beta chains. Rows with a matching CDR3 protein are joined into one entry that keeps the most common DNA and genes. This sample has around 800,000 distinct CDR3 sequences in its table, and 16% of those were observed once. The ten largest clones add up to 5% of the sample. Findings and caveats that apply to the study as a whole: The apparently early alphabetaT-cell count recovery about two months after transplant was reportedly dependent on only several hundred rapidly expanded clones derived from non-depleted graft cells. In some patients, high TCRbeta diversity at day 60 was attributed to recipient T cells and intrathymic progenitors that had survived conditioning. Over subsequent months, a decline in hyperexpanded clone frequencies was noted, and after one year, T-cell counts and TCRbeta diversity were mostly ascribed to newly produced T cells.

The CDR3 sequence holds 12 residues, the cysteine and phenylalanine included. The sequence is cut down to CDR3 DNA, 36 bases in frame from base 1. As encoded in the germline V gene (reference sequence), CDR1 is DFQATT while CDR2 is SNEGSKA. V sheds 1 base and J sheds 6 bases, leaving 9 bases between their ends. Sequenced here: PBMCs, mostly from graft donor cells, sampled 360 days after TCRalphabeta/CD19-depleted stem cell transplant. The sequence was collected from a male patient younger than 18 who had a stem cell transplant for acute lymphoblastic leukemia, so the T cells may come from the graft donor. The chain is encoded by TRBV20-1 joined to TRBJ1-1; TRBD1 is a possible D gene, resting on 5 matching bases. The base sequence is TGCAGTGCTAGAGCGGGGGATTCTGAAGCTTTCTTT. It encodes CSARAGDSEAFF.